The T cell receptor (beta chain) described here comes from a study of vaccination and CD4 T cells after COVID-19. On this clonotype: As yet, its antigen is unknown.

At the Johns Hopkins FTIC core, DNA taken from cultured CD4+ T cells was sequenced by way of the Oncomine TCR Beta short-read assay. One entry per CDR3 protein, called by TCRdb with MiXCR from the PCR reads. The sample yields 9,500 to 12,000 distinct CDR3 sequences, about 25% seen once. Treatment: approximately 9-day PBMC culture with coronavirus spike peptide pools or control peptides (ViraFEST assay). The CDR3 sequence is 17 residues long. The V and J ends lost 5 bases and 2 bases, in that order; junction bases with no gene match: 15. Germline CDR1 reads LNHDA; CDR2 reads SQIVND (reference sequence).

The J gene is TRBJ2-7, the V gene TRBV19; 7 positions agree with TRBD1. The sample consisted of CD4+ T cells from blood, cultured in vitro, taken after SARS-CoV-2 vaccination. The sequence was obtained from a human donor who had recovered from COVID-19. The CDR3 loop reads CASSPHLAGTEAYEQYF. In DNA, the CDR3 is TGTGCCAGTAGTCCCCATCTCGCCGGGACAGAAGCCTACGAGCAGTACTTC.